This T cell receptor (beta chain) emerged from a study of T cell responses to AZD1222 COVID-19 vaccine. V lost 4 bases to trimming and J lost 3 bases, with 21 bases between them. The CDR3 is 17 residues long. Per the germline V gene, CDR1 is MNHEY and CDR2 is SVGEGT. The method was immunoSEQ multiplex PCR; TCRdb's version includes in-frame clones alone and lacks a portion of them. In the table there are about 190,000 clones, 92% of which are singletons. This chain links TRBV6-2 or TRBV6-3 with TRBJ1-1, with D possibly matching TRBD1 (6 bases). The TCR was taken from an adult in good health. The sequenced sample was peripheral blood, obtained on day 0 of AZD1222 vaccination. CDR3 region: CASSLYTGRGTDTEAFF. In DNA form, the CDR3 reads TGTGCCAGCAGTTTATACACAGGGCGGGGGACGGACACTGAAGCTTTCTTT.